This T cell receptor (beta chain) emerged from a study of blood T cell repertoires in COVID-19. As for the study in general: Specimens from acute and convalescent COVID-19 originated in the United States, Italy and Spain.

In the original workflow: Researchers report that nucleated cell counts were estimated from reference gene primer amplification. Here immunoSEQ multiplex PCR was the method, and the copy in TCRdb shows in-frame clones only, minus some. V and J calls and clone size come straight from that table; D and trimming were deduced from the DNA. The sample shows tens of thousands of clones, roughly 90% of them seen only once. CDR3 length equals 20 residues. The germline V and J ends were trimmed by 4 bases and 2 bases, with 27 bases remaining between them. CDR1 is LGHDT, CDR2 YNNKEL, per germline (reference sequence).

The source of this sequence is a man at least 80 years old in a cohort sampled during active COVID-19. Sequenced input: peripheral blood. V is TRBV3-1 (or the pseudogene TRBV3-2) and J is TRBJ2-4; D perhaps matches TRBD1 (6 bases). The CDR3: CASSPFCRGEIRRTKNIQYF. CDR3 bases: TGTGCCAGCAGCCCATTCTGCAGGGGCGAAATTAGGAGAACCAAAAACATTCAGTACTTC.